The text below deals with one TCR beta chain. This clonotype showed up many times. What antigen it recognizes has not been identified. Per-nucleotide qualities are absent, and no much larger clonotype sits a single base away. The cysteine opens and the phenylalanine closes a CDR3 of 15 amino acids. Only CDR3 DNA is held: 45 bases, read in frame from base 1. CDR1 and CDR2 were assigned from the germline V gene as MDHEN and SYDVKM. V and J are truncated by 6 bases and 1 base respectively, leaving an intervening sequence of 16 bases. This sample is part of a study of human T cells and chemical hapten exposure (dated by TCRdb to the early 2020s). Describing the broader study: For sensitization, 2% DPC in acetone was applied to a roughly 2 cm by roughly 2 cm area of upper inner arm skin. Under 30 alopecia patients gave blood for TCR sequencing at one to four time points (pre-sensitization, 2, 6 and 24 weeks). Blood was sampled from patients pre-sensitization (week 0) and at 2, 6 and about 24 weeks after DPC sensitization. Patch testing was done on the upper back using Finn chambers containing 0.01% DPC, and results were scored after 6 days according to International Contact Dermatitis Research Group standards. The libraries were sequenced as a pool, and the TCR yield per sample differed mostly because of small variations in library volumes within the pool. Weekly therapeutic DPC doses were additionally applied to the scalp of patients throughout the roughly 25-week study period. Peripheral blood TCR repertoire changes were tracked in vivo in alopecia patients during primary and secondary sensitization to the hapten diphenylcyclopropenone (DPC). The mostly female patient cohort included alopecia areata with under or over 50% scalp involvement, alopecia totalis and alopecia universalis. Broader findings and caveats from the paper: A positive correlation was found between the number of PT1 expanded TCRs and patch test score, with significance reached at thresholds 8, 16 and 32 but not 4. After repeated subsampling, changes were observed in the strength of the expansion versus patch-test correlation and in the threshold at which the correlation became significant. Because every patient had alopecia, a presumed autoimmune disease, the patients' immune response might differ from that of healthy individuals. The number of TCRs above 1 in 1000 frequency did not change with DPC sensitization; there was no evidence of global repertoire structure alterations. Expanded TCRs formed significantly more large CDR3 similarity clusters than pre-sensitization or healthy control sets, consistent with antigen-driven responses.

This specimen's time point label, interpreted: patch test 1, 2 weeks after DPC sensitization. The sample's treatment or condition, from its label and the paper: therapeutic diphenylcyclopropenone sensitization with weekly scalp DPC. At every patch-test visit, the blood draw took place before the patch test was put on. Eligible patients were aged 18 to 70, diagnosed with alopecia, deemed suitable for DPC therapy, and excluded if pregnant. Total RNA was extracted from unfractionated whole blood collected in Tempus Blood RNA tubes. The method was RACE. Sequencing was carried out with a NextSeq 500. During library preparation, unique molecular identifiers were attached to individual cDNA molecules so that TCRs could be counted in a quantitative, reproducible way. Both TCR alpha and TCR beta chains were sequenced from each blood RNA sample. The authors' analysis ran thus. The median number of TCRs per sample was roughly 94,000, ranging from 23,224 to 690,600. V, J and CDR3 annotation of the TCR reads was carried out using the Decombinator software suite. For the PS versus PT1 abundance plots, all samples were subsampled to the same number of TCRs (28,000). TCRs were defined as expanded if absent before sensitization and observed at least eight times at the 2-week time point. TCRdb reprocessed the public reads (quality trimming at Q25 with fastp, clone calling with MiXCR) and kept in-frame beta chains. Each CDR3 protein appears once, grouped with its most common genes and DNA. These V and J calls originate from TCRdb's pipeline instead of the authors' own analysis. The sample table shows approximately 57,000 distinct CDR3 sequences, and roughly a tenth are seen once. The ten largest clones capture roughly 13% of the sample.

The source material was whole blood, sampled in connection with sensitization to the hapten diphenylcyclopropenone (DPC). This TCR came from a woman in her 40s with alopecia areata. Some clones in this sample may be carry-over from other donors' samples. The V and J segments used are TRBV28 and TRBJ2-7; TRBD1 could be the D gene, as 6 bases match. The CDR3 has the sequence CASSPRTETSYEQYF. The nucleotide sequence reads TGTGCCAGCAGCCCCCGGACAGAAACTTCCTACGAGCAGTACTTC.